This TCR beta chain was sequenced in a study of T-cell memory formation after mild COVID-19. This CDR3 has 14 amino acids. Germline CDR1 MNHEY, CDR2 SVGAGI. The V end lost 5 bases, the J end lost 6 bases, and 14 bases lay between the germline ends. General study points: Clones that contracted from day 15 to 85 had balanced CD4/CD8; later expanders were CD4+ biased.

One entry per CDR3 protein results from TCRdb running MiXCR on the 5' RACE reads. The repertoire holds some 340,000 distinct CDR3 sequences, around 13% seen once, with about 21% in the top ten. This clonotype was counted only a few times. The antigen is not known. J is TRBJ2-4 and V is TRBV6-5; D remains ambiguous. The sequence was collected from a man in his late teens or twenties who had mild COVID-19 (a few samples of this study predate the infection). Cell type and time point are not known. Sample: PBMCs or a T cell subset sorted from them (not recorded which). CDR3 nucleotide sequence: TGTGCCAGCAGTCCCTCGCCTCCAAGAAACATTCAGTACTTC. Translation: CASSPSPPRNIQYF.